The next 5 T cell receptor beta chains were all read from a single sample in a study of identical twins. A single record per CDR3 protein comes from TCRdb applying MiXCR to the 5' RACE reads. In the table there are about 500,000 distinct CDR3 sequences, 13% to 15% of which are singletons. These data also formed part of another study, on yellow fever vaccine responses in identical twins.

Sequenced material: CD4+ T cells sorted from blood. These receptors came from a young woman in good health.

This clonotype was detected many times. The rearrangement uses TRBV3-1 and TRBJ1-3; tentatively, D is TRBD1 (5 bases). V shed 7 bases and J shed 0 bases, with 16 bases lying between them. The length of the CDR3 is 16 residues. Germline loops: CDR1 LGHDT, CDR2 YNNKEL (reference sequence). CDR3 bases: TGTGCCAGCACCTCGGTCGCAGGGACCTCTGGAAACACCATATATTTT. This sequence encodes CASTSVAGTSGNTIYF. Full variable domain (remainder filled in from reference TRBV3-1 and TRBJ1-3): DTAVSQTPKYLVTQMGNDKSIKCEQNLGHDTMYWYKQDSKKFLKIMFSYNNKELIINETVPNRFSPKSPDKAHLNLHINSLELGDSAVYFCASTSVAGTSGNTIYFGEGSWLTVV.

The chain uses TRBV18 and TRBJ2-7; 7 bases align to TRBD2. The CDR3 extends over 15 amino acids. Germline loops: CDR1 KGHSH, CDR2 LQKENI. The ends lost 6 bases at V and 5 bases at J; junction bases unmatched: 13. This CDR3 reads CASSAGVLDGNEQYF. In nucleotides, the CDR3 is TGTGCCAGCTCGGCGGGGGTTTTGGATGGTAACGAGCAGTACTTC.

DNA for the CDR3: TGTGCCAGCTCACCATCGCCGCCGGGGGCGGGGGGGTACAATGAGCAGTTCTTC. Its translation is CASSPSPPGAGGYNEQFF. J is TRBJ2-1 and V is TRBV18; the match to TRBD2 covers 9 bases. Germline assignment: CDR1 KGHSH and CDR2 LQKENI. V lost 2 bases and J lost 4; bases outside the gene matches: 12. The CDR3 sequence is 18 residues long.

This clonotype was detected a few times. The chain carries TRBV4-1 and TRBJ2-2; possibly TRBD1 for D (5 bases). The V gene's germline CDR1 is MGHRA and CDR2 YSYEKL. With 0 bases removed from V and 1 base from J, the gap between germline ends came to 12 bases. The CDR3 runs 17 residues. The CDR3 region is CASSQEAGRVNTGELFF. The CDR3, as DNA: TGCGCCAGCAGCCAAGAAGCCGGCAGGGTGAACACCGGGGAGCTGTTTTTT.

This clonotype came up a few times. J is TRBJ2-5 and V is TRBV6-2 or TRBV6-3, with D possibly TRBD2 on 5 matching bases. The germline V and J ends were trimmed by 0 bases and 4 bases, with 12 bases remaining between them. CDR1 and CDR2 (germline): MNHEY, SVGEGT. This CDR3 is 15 amino acids long. CDR3 DNA: TGTGCCAGCAGTTACTCTGGACTGTCATCAGAGACCCAGTACTTC. This translates into CASSYSGLSSETQYF.